This T cell receptor beta chain originates from a study of T cell responses to AZD1222 COVID-19 vaccine. Sequencing used immunoSEQ multiplex PCR; TCRdb keeps in-frame clones, though not all of them. Of about 180,000 clones listed, 88% are singletons. CDR1 and CDR2 from the germline V gene are MNHEY and SMNVEV (reference sequence). The V segment lost 4 bases and the J segment 2 bases; nucleotides outside the gene matches: 4. There are 14 residues in the CDR3. The source was peripheral blood, collected 28 days after the second AZD1222 dose. The V gene is TRBV27, the J gene TRBJ2-7, with 8 bases aligning to TRBD1. The sequence was obtained from an adult who received the AZD1222 COVID-19 vaccine. The CDR3 DNA reads TGTGCCAGCAGTTCATCCAGGGGGCCCTACGAGCAGTACTTC. Amino acid sequence: CASSSSRGPYEQYF.